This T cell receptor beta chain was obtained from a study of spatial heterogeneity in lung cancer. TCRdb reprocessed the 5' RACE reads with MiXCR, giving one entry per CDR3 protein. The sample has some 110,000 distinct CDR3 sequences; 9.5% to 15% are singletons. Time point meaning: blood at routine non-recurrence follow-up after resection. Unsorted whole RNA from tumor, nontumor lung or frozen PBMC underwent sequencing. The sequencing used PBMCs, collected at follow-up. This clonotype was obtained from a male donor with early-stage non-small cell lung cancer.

The CDR3 nucleotides are TGTGCCAGCAGCTTGGCGGGAGCCTCCGCCGGGAATGAGCAGTTCTTC. Translated, it gives CASSLAGASAGNEQFF. The V gene is TRBV5-4, the J gene TRBJ2-1; D is possibly TRBD2 (6 bases). Germline V gene data show CDR1 as SGHNT and CDR2 as YYREEE (reference sequence). Trimming took 0 bases from V and 7 from J, leaving 17 bases between them. CDR3 length: 16 amino acids.